In its sample, the clone carrying this T cell receptor (beta chain) was seen many times. CDR1 is SGHRS, CDR2 YFSETQ, per germline. CDR3 length equals 13 residues. The V and J ends lost 2 bases and 6 bases, in that order; junction bases with no gene match: 4. Semi-nested PCR with Nested Universal Primer A followed constant-region reverse priming of full-length variable regions. TCRdb called the 5' RACE reads again in MiXCR, with one record for every CDR3 protein. The sample carries over 40,000 distinct CDR3 sequences, 30% recorded once. Memory CD4+ T cells were sorted as CD4+CD45RO+CD25- cells. The V call is TRBV5-1, the J call TRBJ1-2; 7 bases are shared with TRBD1. This clonotype was obtained from a female donor with breast cancer. The specimen was tumor-infiltrating memory CD4+ T cells sorted from the breast tumor. Stated subset: memory CD4+ T cells, CD4+CD45RO+CD25-. CDR3 amino acids: CASSLTGDDGYTF. The CDR3 region has the DNA TGCGCCAGCAGCTTAACAGGGGACGATGGCTACACCTTC.